Below are 5 T cell receptor beta chains sequenced from a single sample in a study of cytomegalovirus exposure and HLA in healthy donors. The PCR made use of 60 Vbeta and 13 Jbeta primers. The data were produced by immunoSEQ multiplex PCR, yet TCRdb's version contains in-frame clones alone and is incomplete. The repertoire consists of approximately 69,000 clones, with about 80% occurring once and the leading ten covering around 3.3%. Sequencing was performed on PBMCs. The receptors stem from a man in his late teens or twenties in good health and CMV-seronegative.

V and J are TRBV5-4 and TRBJ2-1; no clear D gene. The CDR3 sequence is 11 residues long. Trimming removed 0 bases from V and 8 bases from J, with 3 bases in between. Germline CDR1 SGHNT, CDR2 YYREEE (reference sequence). The CDR3 sequence: CASSLVDEQFF. The CDR3 nucleotides read TGTGCCAGCAGCTTGGTCGATGAGCAGTTCTTC.

V and J are TRBV7-3 and TRBJ2-3; D ambiguous. The CDR3 length is 13 residues. V lost 3 bases, J lost 6 bases, and 10 bases lay in between. Germline lookup yields CDR1 SGHTA and CDR2 FQGTGA. CDR3 bases: TGTGCCAGCAGCTTTAAGCTCTTGGATACGCAGTATTTT. Protein sequence: CASSFKLLDTQYF.

The CDR3 DNA follows: TGTGCCAGCAGTACCAGTACAGGTGACAGGGACTATGGCTACACCTTC. Its translation: CASSTSTGDRDYGYTF. V gene TRBV28 combines with J gene TRBJ1-2, with TRBD1 matching over 7 bases. This CDR3 comprises 16 residues. Germline CDR1 reads MDHEN; CDR2 reads SYDVKM. With 5 bases clipped from V and 3 bases from J, the junction kept 12 bases outside the gene matches.

In this sample, this clone turned up once. The chain couples TRBV11-2 to TRBJ2-3; 9 bases agree with TRBD1. After removal of 8 bases from V and 1 base from J, the junction contained 13 bases not matched to a gene. The CDR3 loop spans 17 amino acids. Germline CDR1 SGHAT, CDR2 FQNNGV. The CDR3 here is CASATDRGQGGTDTQYF. The CDR3, as DNA: TGTGCCAGCGCCACAGATCGGGGACAGGGTGGCACAGATACGCAGTATTTT.

Of note for this clone: The CDR3 does not end in the conserved phenylalanine or tryptophan, so this is likely a read error. V and J are TRBV2 and TRBJ1-2; a possible D gene is TRBD1 (6 bases). The germline V gene encodes CDR1 SNHLY and CDR2 FYNNEI. Trimming shortened V by 6 bases and J by 0 bases, and 11 bases separated the two germline ends. The CDR3 length is 14 residues. The CDR3 is CASRLQGPNYGYTL. DNA of the CDR3: TGTGCCAGCAGACTCCAGGGGCCTAACTATGGCTACACCCTC.